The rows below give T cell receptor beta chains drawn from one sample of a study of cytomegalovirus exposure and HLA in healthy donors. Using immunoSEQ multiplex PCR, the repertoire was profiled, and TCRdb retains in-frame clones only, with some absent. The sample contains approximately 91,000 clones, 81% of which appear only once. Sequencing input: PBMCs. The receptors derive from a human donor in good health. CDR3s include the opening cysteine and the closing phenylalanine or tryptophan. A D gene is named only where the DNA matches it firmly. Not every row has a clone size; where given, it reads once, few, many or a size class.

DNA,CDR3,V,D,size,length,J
TGTGCCAGCACCCCTTGGGACAGGGTGAACACTGAAGCTTTCTTT,CASTPWDRVNTEAFF,TRBV7-7,TRBD1,-,15,TRBJ1-1
TGTGCCAGCAGTGAAAGGGGAAACAGGGGGCACGAGCAGTACTTC,CASSERGNRGHEQYF,TRBV2,TRBD1,-,15,TRBJ2-7
TGTGCCAGTAGCGGCGGGGCCTACGAGCAGTACTTC,CASSGGAYEQYF,TRBV19,-,-,12,TRBJ2-7
TGTGCCAGTAGACTAAAGGGGGGGCCCGAGGGTGGCTACACCTTC,CASRLKGGPEGGYTF,TRBV19,-,-,15,TRBJ1-2
TGCAGCGTTAGTGCGAGGTCCACTGAAGCTTTCTTT,CSVSARSTEAFF,TRBV29-1,-,once,12,TRBJ1-1
TGTGCCAGCAGCTTGGCGGGTTTCGGAAACACCATATATTTT,CASSLAGFGNTIYF,TRBV5-6,-,-,14,TRBJ1-3
TGTGCCAGCAGCCCCAGGCGCAGGCAGGTGGGAGAAACTGAAGCTTTCTTT,CASSPRRRQVGETEAFF,TRBV7-2,-,-,17,TRBJ1-1
TGTGCCAGCAGTCGCCCTAGCGGGGGGGCGGATACGCAGTATTTT,CASSRPSGGADTQYF,TRBV7-8,TRBD2,-,15,TRBJ2-3
TGTGCCACCAGGCTAATCCCCGGGACTAGCGTCGATGAGCAGTTCTTC,CATRLIPGTSVDEQFF,TRBV15,TRBD2,once,16,TRBJ2-1
TGTGCCAGCAGCAGGACTAGCGGGAAGGAGACCCAGTACTTC,CASSRTSGKETQYF,TRBV7-2,TRBD2,-,14,TRBJ2-5
TGTGCCATCCTGAGAGACAATGAGCAGTTCTTC,CAILRDNEQFF,TRBV7-9,-,few,11,TRBJ2-1
TGTGCCAGCAGCTTGCCCCAACAGGGGATCTACGAGCAGTACTTC,CASSLPQQGIYEQYF,TRBV5-6,TRBD1,-,15,TRBJ2-7
TGTGCCAGCAGCCCGCGGGGGGGCCCCGAGACCCAGTACTTC,CASSPRGGPETQYF,TRBV5-4,TRBD2,-,14,TRBJ2-5
TGTGCCAGCAGTGTTCAACAGACCTCTGGAAACACCATATATTTT,CASSVQQTSGNTIYF,TRBV6-1,-,-,15,TRBJ1-3
TGTGCCAGTAGTATGCCCCGACAGGGGGGCAATCAGCCCCAGCATTTT,CASSMPRQGGNQPQHF,TRBV19,TRBD1,-,16,TRBJ1-5
TGTGCCAGCCTGGGGACAGGGGGGAACACCGGGGAGCTGTTTTTT,CASLGTGGNTGELFF,TRBV6-1,TRBD1,-,15,TRBJ2-2
TGCAGTGCTGGAGGCATGGAGGGCCAGTACTTC,CSAGGMEGQYF,TRBV20-1,-,-,11,TRBJ2-5
TGTGCCAGTAGGTATAGATCCGGACAGGGGGGCACCTACGAGCAGTACTTC,CASRYRSGQGGTYEQYF,TRBV19,TRBD1,-,17,TRBJ2-7
TGCGCCAGCAAGACCCGGCTAGCGGTGGGGGAGACCCAGTACTTC,CASKTRLAVGETQYF,TRBV5-1,TRBD2,-,15,TRBJ2-5
TGTGCCAGCAGTTCAAGCGGGGGGGCCTATGAGCAGTTCTTC,CASSSSGGAYEQFF,TRBV27,TRBD2,-,14,TRBJ2-1
TGTGCCAGCTCCGCTCAGGTTAACGAGCAGTACTTC,CASSAQVNEQYF,TRBV18,-,once,12,TRBJ2-7
TGTGCCACCAGCAGAGTGGCGGGAGGGGGGGATACGCAGTATTTT,CATSRVAGGGDTQYF,TRBV15,TRBD2,-,15,TRBJ2-3
TGTGCCACCAGCAGAGCGGGAGGGCGGTACGAGCAGTACTTC,CATSRAGGRYEQYF,TRBV15,TRBD2,-,14,TRBJ2-7
TGTGCCAGCAGTTACCAGGGGTCGGATGGCTACACCTTC,CASSYQGSDGYTF,TRBV6-5,-,-,13,TRBJ1-2
TGTGCCAGCTCACCATGGGGGGTCGCGAGCAATCAGCCCCAGCATTTT,CASSPWGVASNQPQHF,TRBV18,-,-,16,TRBJ1-5
TGTGCCAGCAGCTTTGCGGGGGGGCCGGGTAATGAGCAGTTCTTC,CASSFAGGPGNEQFF,TRBV5-6,TRBD2,-,15,TRBJ2-1
TGTGCCAGCACCCCCCTCGGCCTAGGGGACTATGGCTACACCTTC,CASTPLGLGDYGYTF,TRBV27,-,-,15,TRBJ1-2
TGTGCCTGGAACAGGGGTAGCAATCAGCCCCAGCATTTT,CAWNRGSNQPQHF,TRBV30,TRBD1,-,13,TRBJ1-5
TGTGCCTGGAGTGCGAGGAACACTGAAGCTTTCTTT,CAWSARNTEAFF,TRBV30,-,-,12,TRBJ1-1
TGTGCCAGCAGTTCCGGGTTTGCCCTCCACTTT,CASSSGFALHF,TRBV6-5,-,-,11,TRBJ1-6
TGTGCCAGCAGCCCTGCGGGGGTAAATACTGAAGCTTTCTTT,CASSPAGVNTEAFF,TRBV7-2,-,-,14,TRBJ1-1
TGTGCCACCAGCAGAGAGGCCAGGGCAGATCAGCCCCAGCATTTT,CATSREARADQPQHF,TRBV15,-,-,15,TRBJ1-5
TGCAGCACCACTAGCGGAGCCTACGAGCAGTACTTC,CSTTSGAYEQYF,TRBV29-1,TRBD2,few,12,TRBJ2-7
TGTGCCAGCAGTTTATTACGGGTTACGAACACTGAAGCTTTCTTT,CASSLLRVTNTEAFF,TRBV28,-,-,15,TRBJ1-1
TGTGCCTGGAGTGGGGCGGGGGTCTATGGCTACACCTTC,CAWSGAGVYGYTF,TRBV30,-,-,13,TRBJ1-2
TGCGCCAGCACCGTGGGGGGGCGAGCAGATACGCAGTATTTT,CASTVGGRADTQYF,TRBV5-1,-,-,14,TRBJ2-3
TGTGCCAGCAACCCGGGACAGTTTTACAACAATGAGCAGTTCTTC,CASNPGQFYNNEQFF,TRBV6-6,TRBD1,-,15,TRBJ2-1
TGTGCCACCAGCAGAGAGCAGGTTAGCTCCTACGAGCAGTACTTC,CATSREQVSSYEQYF,TRBV15,-,-,15,TRBJ2-7
TGTGCCAGCACCCTTACAGGGAACACTGAAGCTTTCTTT,CASTLTGNTEAFF,TRBV7-2,-,-,13,TRBJ1-1
TGTGCCAGCAGCCGGGGACAGAGCTCTGGAAACACCATATATTTT,CASSRGQSSGNTIYF,TRBV7-9,TRBD1,-,15,TRBJ1-3
TGTGCCAGCAGTGACCCCCTAGGCGGGACGGGGGAAGAGACCCAGTACTTC,CASSDPLGGTGEETQYF,TRBV6-4,-,-,17,TRBJ2-5
TGTGCCAGCAGTGATCCTCAGGGGGGCGGGACAGCTACCTACGAGCAGTACTTC,CASSDPQGGGTATYEQYF,TRBV2,-,-,18,TRBJ2-7
TGTGCCAGCAGCTTGAAACCGACAGGGGGTTTCTATGGCTACACCTTC,CASSLKPTGGFYGYTF,TRBV7-8,TRBD1,-,16,TRBJ1-2
TGTGCCAGTACCTCCTGGGGGGGAACTAATGAAAAACTGTTTTTT,CASTSWGGTNEKLFF,TRBV19,-,-,15,TRBJ1-4
TGTGCCAGCAGCGGGGGGAGAATTAAAGGTGAGCAGTTCTTC,CASSGGRIKGEQFF,TRBV5-4,-,-,14,TRBJ2-1
TGCGCCAGCAGCTTGGTGGGAGATGGCTACACCTTC,CASSLVGDGYTF,TRBV5-1,-,-,12,TRBJ1-2
TGCGCCAGCAAAGGACAGGGGAGCTACGAGCAGTACTTC,CASKGQGSYEQYF,TRBV5-1,TRBD1,once,13,TRBJ2-7
TGTGCCAGCAGCTCCGCAGTTAGCACAGATACGCAGTATTTT,CASSSAVSTDTQYF,TRBV7-2,-,-,14,TRBJ2-3
TGTGCCAGCAGCTACCCAGATAATGAGCAGTTCTTC,CASSYPDNEQFF,TRBV5-4,-,-,12,TRBJ2-1
TGTGCCAGCAGTTGGGGAAGGGGCCTTAGCACAGATACGCAGTATTTT,CASSWGRGLSTDTQYF,TRBV28,-,-,16,TRBJ2-3
TGCAGCGTTGCGACTAGCCTGACGGGCGAGCAGTACTTC,CSVATSLTGEQYF,TRBV29-1,TRBD2,-,13,TRBJ2-7
TGCGCCAGCAGCCAAAGTGCGGACTCCTACAATGAGCAGTTCTTC,CASSQSADSYNEQFF,TRBV4-3,-,-,15,TRBJ2-1
TGTGCCAGCAGTTCCCCGGACAGGGGCCAAGAGACCCAGTACTTC,CASSSPDRGQETQYF,TRBV6-5,TRBD1,-,15,TRBJ2-5
TGTGCCTGGAGGTCTAGCGGGGGGGCGGCCGAGCAGTACTTC,CAWRSSGGAAEQYF,TRBV30,TRBD2,-,14,TRBJ2-7